The 20 T cell receptor beta chains below all came from one sample that was sequenced in a study of CD8 T cells in Susac syndrome. Reverse transcription of roughly 0.5 to 1 ug RNA used random hexamers. TCRdb reprocessed the immunoSEQ multiplex PCR reads via MiXCR and lists one record per CDR3 protein. The table records some 190,000 distinct CDR3 sequences, approximately 93% of them present only once. Sequencing was done on a sample of CD4+ T cells from PBMCs. Receptor source: a human donor in good health.

The V call is TRBV28, the J call TRBJ1-1; D possibly corresponds to TRBD1 (5 bases). The CDR3 spans 14 residues. Trimming shortened V by 5 bases and J by 3 bases, and 13 bases separated the two germline ends. Looked up from germline, CDR1 is MDHEN and CDR2 is SYDVKM. The CDR3 DNA follows: TGTGCCAGCAGTGGCGCCGGGGGACACACTGAAGCTTTCTTT. Its translation: CASSGAGGHTEAFF.

V is TRBV12-3 or TRBV12-4 and J is TRBJ1-5; 7 nucleotides align to TRBD1. This CDR3 contains 14 residues. Trimming removed 8 bases from V and 1 base from J; junction bases left unmatched: 5. The CDR3 sequence is CASRSTGSNQPQHF. DNA for the CDR3: TGTGCCAGCCGATCGACAGGGAGCAATCAGCCCCAGCATTTT.

This chain connects TRBV10-3 to TRBJ1-5; possibly TRBD1 for D (5 bases). The germline V gene has CDR1 ENHRY and CDR2 SYGVKD. The V end was cut by 3 bases, the J end by 5 bases, with 8 bases between. This CDR3 comprises 13 residues. CDR3 residues: CAISESTDQPQHF. CDR3 DNA: TGTGCCATCAGTGAATCGACAGATCAGCCCCAGCATTTT.

The V and J genes are TRBV20-1 and TRBJ2-3; 8 bases fit TRBD2. This CDR3 has 15 amino acids. The V segment lost 3 bases and the J segment 0 bases; nucleotides outside the gene matches: 5. The germline V gene has CDR1 DFQATT and CDR2 SNEGSKA (reference sequence). Here the CDR3 reads CSASKAGESTDTQYF. In nucleotides, the CDR3 is TGCAGTGCTAGTAAAGCGGGGGAAAGCACAGATACGCAGTATTTT.

The chain recombines TRBV5-8 with TRBJ1-5; the match to TRBD1 covers 7 bases. Losses at the gene ends were 4 bases for V and 11 bases for J; bases not matched to a gene: 9. Germline V lookup: CDR1 SGHTS, CDR2 YDEGEE. This CDR3 contains 13 residues. CDR3 residues: CASSVPGGRTQHF. The CDR3 DNA follows: TGTGCCAGCAGCGTCCCAGGGGGAAGGACCCAGCATTTT.

The chain links TRBV2 to TRBJ2-7; perhaps TRBD1 as D (6 bases). Germline V gene sequence: CDR1 SNHLY, CDR2 FYNNEI. The V and J ends lost 0 bases and 3 bases respectively, with 12 bases between them. The length of the CDR3 is 15 residues. CDR3 sequence reads: CASSEAPGHIYEQYV. The CDR3 region has the DNA TGTGCCAGCAGTGAAGCGCCGGGACACATCTACGAGCAGTACGTC.

The sample holds one count of this clonotype. The chain links TRBV5-1 to TRBJ1-6; 9 bases fit TRBD1. The ends lost 0 bases at V and 10 bases at J; junction bases unmatched: 8. This CDR3 has 16 amino acids. Germline V CDR1 and CDR2: SGHRS, YFSETQ. This chain's CDR3 is CASSLAGQGVKSPLHF. The CDR3 DNA sequence: TGCGCCAGCAGCTTGGCGGGACAGGGCGTAAAATCACCCCTCCACTTT.

This clonotype was picked up one time. J is TRBJ1-1 and V is TRBV12-3 or TRBV12-4, with D maybe TRBD1 (6 bases). The CDR3 consists of 19 residues. With 5 bases removed from V and 5 bases from J, the gap between germline ends came to 30 bases. In nucleotides, the CDR3 is TGTGCCAGCAGTATACAAGACAAGTGGGGGGCATGGAGCAGGACTGAAGCTTTCTTT. It encodes CASSIQDKWGAWSRTEAFF.

The V gene is TRBV7-3, the J gene TRBJ2-1; TRBD2 agrees at 14 bases. This CDR3 spans 17 amino acids. J lost 7 bases, V lost 5 bases, and 10 bases had no gene match. Germline CDR1 reads SGHTA; CDR2 reads FQGTGA. The CDR3 nucleotides read TGTGCCAGCAGCCTATCTGGGACTAGCGGGGGCCAAAATGAGCAGTTCTTC. This sequence encodes CASSLSGTSGGQNEQFF.

V gene TRBV20-1 combines with J gene TRBJ2-7; 9 bases fit TRBD2. This CDR3 contains 15 residues. The ends lost 5 bases at V and 4 bases at J; junction bases unmatched: 12. Germline lookup yields CDR1 DFQATT and CDR2 SNEGSKA (reference sequence). The CDR3 coding sequence is TGCAGTGCTCCCCCCCCGGCGGGGGGGTGGTACGAGCAGTACTTC. It encodes CSAPPPAGGWYEQYF.

The V call is TRBV10-3, the J call TRBJ2-7; TRBD1 agrees at 7 bases. Looked up from germline, CDR1 is ENHRY and CDR2 is SYGVKD. The ends lost 5 bases at V and 3 bases at J; junction bases unmatched: 7. There are 14 residues in the CDR3. The CDR3 DNA sequence: TGTGCCATCAGTTCGGACAGGAAGGGCTACGAGCAGTACTTC. As protein: CAISSDRKGYEQYF.

V gene TRBV19 combines with J gene TRBJ1-5; D remains unclear. The germline gives CDR1 LNHDA, CDR2 SQIVND (reference sequence). The CDR3 sequence is 14 residues long. V was trimmed by 3 bases and J by 4 bases, leaving 10 bases between them. CDR3 DNA sequence: TGTGCCAGTAGTATCGACGGACTTAATCAGCCCCAGCATTTT. This sequence encodes CASSIDGLNQPQHF.

The chain joins TRBV7-2 to TRBJ2-1; the match to TRBD1 covers 9 bases. There are 15 residues in the CDR3. V was clipped by 7 bases and J by 3 bases; unmatched bases: 7. Germline V gene data show CDR1 as SGHTA and CDR2 as FQGNSA. Written as DNA, the CDR3 is TGTGCCAGCATCAAGCGGGACAGGGACTACAATGAGCAGTTCTTC. This codes for CASIKRDRDYNEQFF.

The rearrangement links TRBV19 to TRBJ1-5, with a possible D match to TRBD1 (6 bases). V shed 6 bases and J shed 6 bases, with 15 bases lying between them. The germline gives CDR1 LNHDA, CDR2 SQIVND (reference sequence). The CDR3 is 14 residues long. In DNA, the CDR3 is TGTGCCAGTAGAGTGGGGGGCTCACTTCAGCCCCAGCATTTT. Translated, it gives CASRVGGSLQPQHF.

This clonotype was recorded only once. The V and J genes are TRBV7-9 and TRBJ2-1; possibly TRBD1 or TRBD2 for D (5 bases each). V was trimmed by 5 bases and J by 9 bases, leaving 17 bases between them. CDR1 SEHNR and CDR2 FQNEAQ come from the germline V gene (reference sequence). The length of the CDR3 is 14 residues. CDR3 sequence (DNA): TGTGCCAGCAGCCCTCCTCAGCCCGGGACTGAGCAGTTCTTC. It codes for CASSPPQPGTEQFF.

This clonotype was picked up one time. The J gene is TRBJ2-3, the V gene TRBV20-1; 12 bases align to TRBD2. The germline gives CDR1 DFQATT, CDR2 SNEGSKA (reference sequence). With 5 bases clipped from V and 7 bases from J, the junction kept 10 bases outside the gene matches. There are 15 residues in the CDR3. CDR3 bases: TGCAGTGCTCATTCCCCTAGCGGGGGGGCACATACGCAGTATTTT. Translation: CSAHSPSGGAHTQYF.

The chain joins TRBV6-4 to TRBJ1-5; D gene uncertain. The CDR3 consists of 13 residues. CDR1 is MRHNA, CDR2 SNTAGT, per germline. V lost 5 bases and J lost 3, with 8 bases in between. The CDR3 bases are TGTGCCAGCAGTCTACAGTACAATCAGCCCCAGCATTTT. Translating it yields CASSLQYNQPQHF.

The chain recombines TRBV19 with TRBJ1-6; 8 bases map to TRBD1. The V and J ends lost 5 bases and 9 bases, in that order; junction bases with no gene match: 9. This CDR3 contains 15 residues. Per germline, CDR1 LNHDA and CDR2 SQIVND (reference sequence). CDR3 residues: CASSHRQGSSSPLHF. In nucleotides, the CDR3 is TGTGCCAGTAGTCATCGACAGGGGAGTAGTTCACCCCTCCACTTT.

The genes are TRBV6-5 and TRBJ1-6; D remains ambiguous. The CDR3 extends over 13 amino acids. V lost 10 bases and J 2 bases, leaving 9 bases between the germline ends. Germline V gene lookup returns CDR1 MNHEY and CDR2 SVGAGI. CDR3 sequence (DNA): TGTGCCACCCGACTACCCTATAATTCACCCCTCCACTTT. Translated: CATRLPYNSPLHF.

CDR3 nucleotides: TGCAGTGCAATCCCCGATGTCTCGACGCAGTATTTT. Encoded protein: CSAIPDVSTQYF. J is TRBJ2-3 and V is TRBV20-1; unclear D gene. CDR3 length: 12 amino acids. CDR1 and CDR2 (germline): DFQATT, SNEGSKA (reference sequence). V dropped 6 bases and J dropped 9 bases, with 16 bases sitting between them.